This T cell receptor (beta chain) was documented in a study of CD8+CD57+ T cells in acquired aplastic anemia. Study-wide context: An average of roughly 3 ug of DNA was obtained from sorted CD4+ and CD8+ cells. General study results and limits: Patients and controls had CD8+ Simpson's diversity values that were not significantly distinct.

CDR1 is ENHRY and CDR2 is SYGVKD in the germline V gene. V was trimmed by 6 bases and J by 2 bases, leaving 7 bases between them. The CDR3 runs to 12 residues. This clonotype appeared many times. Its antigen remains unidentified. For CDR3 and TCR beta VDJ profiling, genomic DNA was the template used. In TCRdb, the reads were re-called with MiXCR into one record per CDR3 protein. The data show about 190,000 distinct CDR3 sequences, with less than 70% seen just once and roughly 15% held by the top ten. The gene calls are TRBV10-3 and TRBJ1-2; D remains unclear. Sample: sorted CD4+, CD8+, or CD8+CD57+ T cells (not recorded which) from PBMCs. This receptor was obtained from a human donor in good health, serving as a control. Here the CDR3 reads CAIRGGNYGYTF. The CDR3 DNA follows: TGTGCCATCAGGGGCGGGAACTATGGCTACACCTTC.